This record covers a single TCR beta chain. Germline lookup yields CDR1 MNHEY and CDR2 SVGAGI. V lost 5 bases and J lost 5; bases outside the gene matches: 5. The CDR3 is 13 residues long. This specimen belongs to a study of long-term antiretroviral therapy in people with HIV. It was version v3.0 of the immunoSEQ assay that was run at survey level. The repertoire was sequenced with immunoSEQ multiplex PCR; TCRdb's copy has only in-frame clones and lacks some. This sample has around 20,000 clones, with over 60% found just once. The rearrangement joins TRBV6-5 to TRBJ2-7, with 8 bases fitting TRBD1. The TCR originated in a woman in her 30s with HIV. The sequencing used unsorted PBMCs, collected 2.9 years after starting antiretroviral therapy. The CDR3 protein is CASSTGTGHEQYF. CDR3 nucleotides: TGTGCCAGCAGTACTGGGACAGGCCACGAGCAGTACTTC.